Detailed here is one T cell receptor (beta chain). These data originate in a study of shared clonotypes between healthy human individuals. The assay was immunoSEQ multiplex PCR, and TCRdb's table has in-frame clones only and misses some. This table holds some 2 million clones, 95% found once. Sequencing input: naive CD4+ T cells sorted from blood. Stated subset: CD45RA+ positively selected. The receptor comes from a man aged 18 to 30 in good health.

CDR3 bases: TGTGCCCCCAGGCACATAAGCTCCTACGAGCAGTACTTC. It yields the protein CAPRHISSYEQYF. This sequence joins TRBV7-9 and TRBJ2-7, with D hard to call. Trimming left V 11 bases short and J 0 bases short, with 14 bases between. The CDR3 is 13 amino acids. Per the germline V gene, CDR1 is SEHNR and CDR2 is FQNEAQ (reference sequence).